This T cell receptor (beta chain) appears in the sequencing data of a study of blood T cell repertoires in COVID-19 (dated by TCRdb to about 2020). Concerning the study at large: Samples from collaborators originated in the United States, Italy and Spain and spanned both the acute and convalescent phases of COVID-19. Deeply sampled blood TCRbeta repertoires from subjects exposed to, actively infected with, or recovered from COVID-19 were included in the dataset. Where HLA class I and class II types were available, the types were taken from metadata supplied by the sample provider, not from assay-based typing. A de-identified subject ID, COVID-19 status, age in years and sex were almost always included in the sample metadata. The material from the prospective study consisted of cDNA or gDNA derived from T cells, B-cell-depleted T cells, or PBMCs. The samples were drawn from the first 160 participants of the ongoing ImmuneRACE study and from 1,254 subjects provided by 6 global collaborators. A freely available public database, intended as a resource for researchers studying the immune response to SARS-CoV-2, is where the repertoires were released. What the authors observed across the whole study: The quantity of clinical and demographic metadata differed by source and by participant and was supplied without curation.

A word on this clone: Its antigen remains unidentified. The sample holds no much larger clone one base away, and base qualities are not on file.

Each collaborating institution followed its own protocols to collect whole blood in K2EDTA tubes. For TCRbeta analysis, collaborator samples were shipped as frozen whole blood, as isolated PBMCs, or as DNA extracted from either sample type. The immunoSEQ Assay, a bias-controlled multiplex PCR, was used to amplify TCRbeta CDR3 regions from genomic DNA. On the authors' methods: Within the assay, amplification of reference gene primers was used to estimate how many nucleated cells each sample contained. To quantify the absolute abundance of each unique TCRbeta CDR3 rearrangement, sequence reads were collapsed and filtered. Productive Simpson clonality was computed per sample as the square root of Simpson's diversity index over productive rearrangements. This immuneACCESS table, as held by TCRdb, lists in-frame sequences with V and J called but not all clones. Of the missing ones, under half trace to an unresolved V gene in checked studies; the others have no known cause. V and J calls plus clone size are reproduced from that table; the DNA served to infer D and trimming. The sample table lists some 200,000 clones, 70% to 85% of them with a count of one. Of the sample, less than 15% falls within the top ten clones.

Trimming removed 4 bases from V and 1 base from J; the gene matches leave 5 bases unexplained. CDR1 and CDR2, looked up from the germline V gene (reference sequence), are SGHNT and YYREEE. The CDR3 runs 15 amino acids, cysteine and phenylalanine included. Of the read, only the CDR3 DNA is kept; its 45 bases are in frame from base 1. The source material was peripheral blood. The chain uses TRBV5-4 and TRBJ2-1; 7 middle bases align to TRBD2. The source is a human donor in a cohort sampled during active COVID-19. The CDR3 protein sequence reads: CASSRGTNSYNEQFF. The DNA sequence is as follows: TGTGCCAGCAGCCGCGGGACTAATTCCTACAATGAGCAGTTCTTC.